Following are 14 T cell receptor beta chains from one sample sequenced in a study of blood T cell repertoires in COVID-19. Assay used: immunoSEQ multiplex PCR; TCRdb lists only in-frame clones, some missing. The repertoire has around 140,000 clones, 84% of them found once; the top ten carry about a tenth. Sequencing was performed on peripheral blood. The origin of the receptors is a man in his 60s with active or convalescent COVID-19.

The chain couples TRBV18 to TRBJ2-1, with TRBD1 identical over 9 bases. V lost 4 bases to trimming and J lost 4 bases; unmatched junction nucleotides: 5. CDR3 length: 15 amino acids. From germline, CDR1 is KGHSH and CDR2 LQKENI. CDR3 DNA sequence: TGTGCCAGCTCACAGAGGACAGGGGTTTACAATGAGCAGTTCTTC. Its protein product is CASSQRTGVYNEQFF.

V is TRBV5-6 and J is TRBJ2-7; 7 positions agree with TRBD1. The germline V gene has CDR1 SGHDT and CDR2 YYEEEE. Trimming at V came to 6 bases and at J to 10 bases, leaving 13 bases not matched to a gene. This CDR3 spans 13 amino acids. The CDR3 DNA sequence: TGTGCCAGCAACTTACGGACAGGTACCTCCCAGTACTTC. Protein: CASNLRTGTSQYF.

The J gene is TRBJ2-7, the V gene TRBV7-8, with D possibly TRBD1 on 6 matching bases. Germline V gene data show CDR1 as SGHVS and CDR2 as FQNEAQ. The CDR3 is 16 amino acids. V was shortened by 3 bases and J by 1 base, with 16 bases between the two germline ends. CDR3 in DNA: TGTGCCAGCAGCTTTCCACCCGACAGGAATTCCTACGAGCAGTACTTC. Translation gives CASSFPPDRNSYEQYF. Full variable domain (remainder filled in from reference TRBV7-8 and TRBJ2-7): GAGVSQSPRYKVAKRGQDVALRCDPISGHVSLFWYQQALGQGPEFLTYFQNEAQLDKSGLPSDRFFAERPEGSVSTLKIQRTQQEDSAVYLCASSFPPDRNSYEQYFGPGTRLTVT.

This rearrangement joins TRBV5-1 to TRBJ2-3; 8 bases map to TRBD2. Germline V lookup: CDR1 SGHRS, CDR2 YFSETQ. This CDR3 has 16 amino acids. J lost 3 bases, V lost 4 bases, and 10 bases had no gene match. This chain's CDR3 is CASSPVLSGRTDTQYF. CDR3 nucleotide sequence: TGCGCCAGCAGCCCGGTTCTGAGCGGGAGAACAGATACGCAGTATTTT.

The chain uses TRBV30 and TRBJ1-5; possibly TRBD1 for D (5 bases). Germline V gene data show CDR1 as GTSNPN and CDR2 as SVGIG (reference sequence). The CDR3 is made up of 15 amino acids. Trimming stripped 2 bases from V and 2 bases from J, with 13 bases between. The CDR3 reads CAWSTQTGGNQPQHF. The CDR3, as DNA: TGTGCCTGGAGTACTCAAACAGGTGGCAATCAGCCCCAGCATTTT.

This chain uses TRBV6-5 with TRBJ1-5; tentatively, D is TRBD1 (6 bases). Deletions cut 10 bases from V and 2 bases from J, with 18 bases between. Germline assignment: CDR1 MNHEY and CDR2 SVGAGI. The CDR3 sequence is 15 residues long. The CDR3 region is CATTPSRTGNQPQHF. CDR3 DNA sequence: TGTGCCACCACTCCCTCCCGGACAGGCAATCAGCCCCAGCATTTT.

The chain joins TRBV30 to TRBJ2-2; 7 bases are a match to TRBD1. V shed 2 bases and J 4 bases; nucleotides not matched to a gene: 7. There are 15 residues in the CDR3. Germline CDR1 GTSNPN, CDR2 SVGIG (reference sequence). For the CDR3, the DNA is TGTGCCTGGAGTCTGGGGACAGTGAGCACCGGGGAGCTGTTTTTT. Residues: CAWSLGTVSTGELFF.

This chain connects TRBV9 to TRBJ1-1, with 11 bases fitting TRBD1. J gave up 1 base and V 2 bases, and 7 bases lay outside the gene matches. Germline CDR1 is SGDLS and CDR2 is YYNGEE. This CDR3 comprises 17 residues. CDR3 bases: TGTGCCAGCAGCGTGAACGAGGGACAGGGGGAGAACACTGAAGCTTTCTTT. Its translation is CASSVNEGQGENTEAFF.

J is TRBJ2-1 and V is TRBV11-2, with 12 positions matching TRBD2. Germline V lookup: CDR1 SGHAT, CDR2 FQNNGV. The CDR3 has 15 amino acids. Trimming at V came to 4 bases and at J to 2 bases, leaving 0 bases not matched to a gene. The CDR3 is CASSWTSGTYNEQFF. The CDR3 bases are TGTGCCAGCAGCTGGACTAGCGGGACCTACAATGAGCAGTTCTTC.

The rearrangement links TRBV7-9 to TRBJ1-2; D might be TRBD1 (6 bases). The CDR3 is 14 amino acids. Germline CDR1 SEHNR, CDR2 FQNEAQ (reference sequence). The V and J ends lost 1 base and 8 bases respectively, with 14 bases between them. In nucleotides, the CDR3 is TGTGCCAGCAGCTTAGACGTAGTCGGGACAGGCTACACCTTC. It codes for CASSLDVVGTGYTF. The whole variable domain, filled in from reference TRBV7-9 and TRBJ1-2, reads DTGVSQNPRHKITKRGQNVTFRCDPISEHNRLYWYRQTLGQGPEFLTYFQNEAQLEKSRLLSDRFSAERPKGSFSTLEIQRTEQGDSAMYLCASSLDVVGTGYTFGSGTRLTVV.

The chain uses TRBV5-1 and TRBJ2-3; 8 bases are a match to TRBD1. The CDR3 covers 14 residues. The germline V gene encodes CDR1 SGHRS and CDR2 YFSETQ. J was trimmed by 5 bases and V by 5 bases; bases with no gene match: 7. The CDR3 sequence: CASRPGGSRDTQYF. DNA for the CDR3: TGCGCCAGCAGACCAGGGGGCTCGAGAGATACGCAGTATTTT.

The V and J genes are TRBV5-4 and TRBJ2-3; D unclear. The germline V gene encodes CDR1 SGHNT and CDR2 YYREEE (reference sequence). V dropped 4 bases and J dropped 7 bases, with 16 bases sitting between them. This CDR3 is 14 amino acids long. CDR3 nucleotide sequence: TGTGCCAGCAGCACTACTGGAAAAGCAAATACGCAGTATTTT. Amino acids: CASSTTGKANTQYF.

The rearrangement uses TRBV11-2 and TRBJ1-6, with D maybe TRBD1 (6 bases). The CDR3 sequence is 16 residues long. Trimming stripped 2 bases from V and 3 bases from J, with 11 bases between. Germline V lookup: CDR1 SGHAT, CDR2 FQNNGV. CDR3 sequence reads: CASSLISGVYNSPLHF. CDR3 DNA sequence: TGTGCCAGCAGCTTAATATCAGGGGTCTATAATTCACCCCTCCACTTT.

The chain links TRBV5-4 to TRBJ2-7; 8 bases align to TRBD1. CDR3 length equals 14 residues. Trimming took 5 bases from V and 0 from J; bases not matched to a gene: 4. The germline CDR1 and CDR2 sequences are SGHNT and YYREEE (reference sequence). The CDR3 sequence: CASSSGTGSYEQYF. CDR3 nucleotides: TGTGCCAGCAGTTCCGGGACAGGCTCCTACGAGCAGTACTTC.